Following are 10 T cell receptor beta chains from one sample sequenced in a study of CD8+CD57+ T cells in acquired aplastic anemia. Genomic DNA served as template for TCR beta VDJ and CDR3 profiling. TCRdb redid the calling of the reads with MiXCR, one entry per CDR3 protein. The sample consists of over 200,000 distinct CDR3 sequences, 61% of them appearing once. Sequenced sample: sorted CD4+, CD8+, or CD8+CD57+ T cells (not recorded which) from PBMCs. The receptor set was obtained from a human donor in good health.

The chain employs TRBV25-1 and TRBJ1-2, with D possibly being TRBD1 (5 bases). CDR1 is MGHDK, CDR2 SYGVNS, per germline. Trimming left V 3 bases short and J 8 bases short, with 19 bases between. This CDR3 has 15 residues. The CDR3 DNA reads TGTGCCAGCAGTGACGTTAATAACAGGTCGGAAGGCTACACCTTC. It translates to CASSDVNNRSEGYTF.

This clonotype was detected only a few times. The rearrangement links TRBV24-1 to TRBJ1-5, with 7 bases aligning to TRBD1. J gave up 3 bases and V 4 bases, and 5 bases lay outside the gene matches. Germline CDR1 is KGHDR and CDR2 is SFDVKD. The CDR3 loop spans 15 amino acids. In DNA, the CDR3 is TGTGCCACCAGTGAGGGGGACAGCTACAATCAGCCCCAGCATTTT. It translates to CATSEGDSYNQPQHF.

Worth noting for this clonotype: Relative to the germline gene, one junction end is altered; a read error may explain this. The chain couples TRBV7-8 to TRBJ1-1; no firm D call. CDR3 size: 13 residues. The germline CDR1 and CDR2 sequences are SGHVS and FQNEAQ. CDR3 sequence reads: CASSLRGSTGAFF. The CDR3 coding sequence is TGTGCCAGCAGCTTGAGAGGGAGCACTGGAGCTTTCTTT.

This clonotype was recorded a few times. The rearrangement uses TRBV10-1 and TRBJ2-7; D gene ambiguous. The V end lost 8 bases, the J end lost 1 base, and 15 bases lay between the germline ends. The CDR3 loop spans 14 amino acids. Germline V CDR1 and CDR2: WNHNN, SYGVQD (reference sequence). CDR3 DNA: TGCGCCAGCTTGGACGGGTGGGTTTCCTACGAGCAGTACTTC. Its protein product is CASLDGWVSYEQYF.

The CDR3 loop reads CAIQDRGLYGGTYEQYF. CDR3 sequence (DNA): TGTGCCATTCAGGACAGGGGGTTGTATGGCGGAACTTACGAGCAGTACTTC. The chain couples TRBV15 to TRBJ2-7, with 10 bases matching TRBD1. CDR1 LNHNV and CDR2 YYDKDF come from the germline V gene (reference sequence). The junction had 19 bases not matched to a gene; V was cut back by 10 bases and J by 4 bases. The CDR3 spans 17 residues. The whole variable domain, remainder taken from reference TRBV15 and TRBJ2-7, is DAMVIQNPRYQVTQFGKPVTLSCSQTLNHNVMYWYQQKSSQAPKLLFHYYDKDFNNEADTPDNFQSRRPNTSFCFLDIRSPGLGDTAMYLCAIQDRGLYGGTYEQYFGPGTRLTVT.

This chain joins TRBV24-1 and TRBJ2-1; D may be TRBD1 or TRBD2 (5 bases each). Germline assignment: CDR1 KGHDR and CDR2 SFDVKD. V shed 4 bases and J shed 5 bases, with 14 bases lying between them. The CDR3 is made up of 15 amino acids. CDR3 nucleotides: TGTGCCACCAGTGACGGGGTGGGGACCCACAATGAGCAGTTCTTC. It encodes CATSDGVGTHNEQFF.

The chain has TRBV5-1 and TRBJ2-3; D tentatively reads TRBD1 or TRBD2 (5 bases each). This CDR3 is built from 14 residues. Germline CDR1 and CDR2: SGHRS and YFSETQ. Trimming left V 6 bases short and J 2 bases short, with 13 bases between. The CDR3: CASTSQGTTDTQYF. The CDR3 region has the DNA TGCGCCAGCACCTCCCAAGGGACCACAGATACGCAGTATTTT.

The chain links TRBV20-1 to TRBJ1-2; no clear D gene. V gave up 7 bases and J gave up 4 bases, with 16 bases separating them. Germline loops: CDR1 DFQATT, CDR2 SNEGSKA (reference sequence). The CDR3 has 13 amino acids. Here the CDR3 DNA reads TGCAGTGTTAGCGGGGTGGAGGCCTATGGCTACACCTTC. This sequence encodes CSVSGVEAYGYTF.

This clonotype appeared many times. The chain links TRBV29-1 to TRBJ2-3; TRBD2 aligns across 13 bases. CDR3 length: 15 residues. The V gene end was trimmed by 6 bases and the J gene end by 2 bases; junction bases not matched to a gene: 5. Germline V gene data show CDR1 as SQVTM and CDR2 as ANQGSEA. CDR3 sequence: CSVYGTSGNTDTQYF. CDR3 DNA sequence: TGCAGCGTCTACGGGACTAGCGGGAACACAGATACGCAGTATTTT.

This clonotype was recorded a few times. The DNA of the CDR3 is TGTGCCAGCAGCTCCTTAGCCAGGACTAGCGGGAAGCGAGGCAATGAGCAGTTCTTC. It is translated as CASSSLARTSGKRGNEQFF. V is TRBV7-2 and J is TRBJ2-1; the match to TRBD2 covers 12 bases. CDR1 is SGHTA and CDR2 is FQGNSA in the germline V gene. The CDR3 has 19 amino acids. Trimming took 4 bases from V and 6 from J; bases not matched to a gene: 16.